The source of this TCR beta chain is a study of shared clonotypes between healthy human individuals. Study details: Sampling drew on donors who were two women and a few men aged 18 to 49. Overall study findings and caveats: Naive subsets generally exceeded memory subsets in estimated richness. Across several donors, naive CD4 shared roughly 5.2%, naive CD8 more than 3%, memory CD4 less than 2.5%, memory CD8 0.4% to 0.5%.

The CDR3 loop spans 13 amino acids. V lost 6 bases and J lost 7; bases outside the gene matches: 8. CDR1 and CDR2 (germline): ENHRY, SYGVKD. The table came from immunoSEQ multiplex PCR; TCRdb's copy has only in-frame clones and leaves some out. The repertoire holds about 2.1 million clones, with 93% as singletons. The naive CD8 fraction comprised CD45RO-negative cells positively selected for CCR7 and excluded terminally differentiated effector memory CD45RA+ cells. Of note for this clone: Its specificity is unknown.

V usage is TRBV10-3 and J usage is TRBJ1-2; 7 nucleotides line up with TRBD1. Source material: naive CD8+ T cells from PBMCs. The source of this sequence is a man aged 18 to 35 in good health. Some clones in this sample may be carry-over from other donors' samples. The CDR3 sequence is CAIRGEGASGYTF. The DNA for the CDR3 is TGTGCCATCAGGGGCGAGGGGGCTTCTGGCTACACCTTC.